What follows is one T cell receptor beta chain and its context. Its antigen is unknown. Base-call qualities are not available, and no considerably larger clone is one nucleotide away. A distance of 14 bases separates the germline ends of V and J, which lose 4 bases and 0 bases respectively. Based on the germline V gene, the CDR1 and CDR2 sequences are SGHDT and YYEEEE. The CDR3, cysteine through phenylalanine, is 15 amino acids long. The read is trimmed to its CDR3 DNA, 45 bases read in frame from base 1. At one collaborating source in Seattle, patients were enrolled during active infection and were followed longitudinally through the course of disease. Collaborating institutions collected whole blood in K2EDTA tubes following their own protocols. Collaborator samples were shipped for TCRbeta analysis as frozen whole blood, isolated PBMCs, or DNA extracted from either sample type. The entry originates in a study of blood T cell repertoires in COVID-19 (dated by TCRdb to about 2020). About the study as a whole: Collaborator samples came from the United States, Italy and Spain and covered acute and convalescent phases of COVID-19. The material from the prospective study consisted of cDNA or gDNA derived from T cells, B-cell-depleted T cells, or PBMCs. Subjects who had been exposed to COVID-19, were actively infected with it, or had recovered from it provided the deeply sampled blood TCRbeta repertoires that made up the dataset. The repertoires were released in a freely available public database intended as a resource for research on the immune response to SARS-CoV-2. The samples were drawn from the first 160 participants of the ongoing ImmuneRACE study and from 1,254 subjects provided by 6 global collaborators. The sample metadata nearly always contained a de-identified subject ID, COVID-19 status, age in years and sex. HLA class I and class II types, where available, came from metadata supplied by the sample provider rather than from assay-based typing.

TCRbeta CDR3 regions were amplified from genomic DNA by means of the immunoSEQ Assay, a bias-controlled multiplex PCR. The published analysis was carried out like this. The number of nucleated cells in each sample was estimated by amplification of reference gene primers within the assay. To quantify the absolute abundance of each unique TCRbeta CDR3 rearrangement, sequence reads were collapsed and filtered. For each sample, productive Simpson clonality was calculated as the square root of Simpson's diversity index over productive rearrangements. The clones in this table, taken by TCRdb from immuneACCESS, are in-frame only. Not every clone is retained; where verified, under half of the shortfall comes from an unresolved V gene, and the cause of the rest is unknown. V, J and clone size are those of that table, while D and trimming were read from the DNA. The sample table records approximately 170,000 clones; approximately 85% of these occur just once. The top ten hold less than 8% of the sample.

Results the study describes overall, beyond this receptor: The amount of clinical and demographic metadata varied by source and participant and was provided uncurated.

The sequence links TRBV5-6 to TRBJ2-7; TRBD2 is possibly the D segment (7 matching bases). The sequence was obtained from a man of 80 years or more with COVID-19, enrolled during active disease. Sequenced: peripheral blood. The CDR3 sequence is CASSRRGGPSYEQYF. Read as DNA, the sequence is TGTGCCAGCAGCCGTAGGGGGGGGCCCTCCTACGAGCAGTACTTC.